The 5 T cell receptor beta chains below were found in one sample sequenced in a study of Tregs in tolerant kidney transplant recipients. Sequencing was performed with immunoSEQ multiplex PCR; in TCRdb, only in-frame clones are kept and a portion is missing. The sample holds more than 10,000 clones. Related graft donors supplied nonmyeloablative bone marrow transplants, and mixed chimerism was transient. This specimen was CD8+ T cells from blood (PBMCs), taken 24 months after the transplant. These TCRs come from a human patient who received a combined kidney and bone marrow transplant. The graft donor may account for some of the T cells.

A word on this clone: Read data end 3 residues before the CDR3 end; the end is taken from the germline J gene. The chain carries TRBV7-6 and TRBJ2-2; weak D call: TRBD2 (6 bases). Per germline, CDR1 SGHVS and CDR2 FNYEAQ. Trimming stripped 1 base from V and 3 bases from J, with 12 bases between. CDR3 length: 16 amino acids. Incomplete CDR3 DNA: TGTGCCAGCAGCTTAGGAATTGCGGGGTACACCGGGGAG. Its translation is CASSLGIAGYTGE. The entire CDR3 protein is CASSLGIAGYTGELFF.

Remarks on this clone: The read ends 3 residues early relative to the CDR3; the germline J gene fills the gap. The chain couples TRBV7-9 to TRBJ2-1, with D tentatively TRBD1 (5 bases). V lost 6 bases and J 8 bases, leaving 14 bases between the germline ends. The CDR3 has 13 amino acids. The germline V gene encodes CDR1 SEHNR and CDR2 FQNEAQ (reference sequence). The CDR3 protein is CASRAPEGDEQFF. The sequenced part of the CDR3 DNA is TGTGCCAGCAGGGCTCCCGAAGGGGATGAG.

In regard to this clone: Coverage ceases 3 residues before the CDR3 finishes, and the germline J gene fills in the end. V gene TRBV19 combines with J gene TRBJ2-7, with D possibly matching TRBD2 (5 bases). With 3 bases removed from V and 3 bases from J, the gap between germline ends came to 15 bases. Per germline, CDR1 LNHDA and CDR2 SQIVND (reference sequence). This CDR3 is 15 amino acids long. CDR3 sequence: CASSIGLAAFYEQYF. CDR3 DNA, as far as it was read: TGTGCCAGTAGTATCGGCCTAGCAGCTTTCTACGAG.

A note on this clone: Read sequence stops 3 residues before the CDR3 end, and the germline J gene provides the missing end. The V gene is TRBV2, the J gene TRBJ2-5; 9 bases fit TRBD2. The CDR3 loop spans 16 amino acids. CDR1 and CDR2 (germline): SNHLY, FYNNEI. After removal of 1 base from V and 0 bases from J, the junction contained 3 bases not matched to a gene. CDR3 loop: CASSEGTSDYQETQYF. Incomplete CDR3 DNA: TGTGCCAGCAGTGAAGGGACTAGCGATTACCAAGAGACC.

With respect to this clone: The DNA ends 3 residues before the CDR3 does, and the rest of the CDR3 is filled in from the germline J gene. The chain links TRBV5-1 to TRBJ2-7, with 8 nucleotides matching TRBD2. The CDR3 contains 15 residues. Germline assignment: CDR1 SGHRS and CDR2 YFSETQ. Losses at the gene ends were 2 bases for V and 6 bases for J; bases not matched to a gene: 10. The CDR3 region is CASSFTAGGSSEQYF. The sequenced CDR3 bases are TGCGCCAGCAGCTTCACGGCGGGAGGATCTTCCGAG.